Listed below are T cell receptor beta chains from one sample, sequenced in a study of a mutant IDH1 vaccine in newly diagnosed glioma. Generated by immunoSEQ multiplex PCR, the TCRdb table keeps only in-frame clones and is missing some. The table records roughly 34,000 clones, approximately 87% of them present only once. No cognate antigen is known for these TCRs. Specimen: PBMCs, collected from a glioma patient whose treatment included an IDH1 peptide vaccine. These receptors were collected from a woman aged 25 to 45 with glioma. The CDR3 runs from the conserved cysteine through the conserved F or W. Clone size is given for some rows only: seen once, a few or many times, or a class if the clone is expanded.

clone size: NA; V gene: TRBV18; J gene: TRBJ2-5; CDR3 protein: CASSPLGWETQYF
clone size: NA; V gene: TRBV13; J gene: TRBJ2-7; CDR3 protein: CASSPRTGGNEQYF
clone size: NA; V gene: TRBV19; J gene: TRBJ2-1; CDR3 protein: CASSIRGLYNEQFF
clone size: once; V gene: TRBV30; J gene: TRBJ1-5; CDR3 protein: CAWSASGGNQPQHF
clone size: few; V gene: TRBV4-1; J gene: TRBJ2-2; CDR3 protein: CASSRPDTAGELFF
clone size: NA; V gene: TRBV9; J gene: TRBJ2-2; CDR3 protein: CASGTAANTGELFF
clone size: NA; V gene: TRBV19; J gene: TRBJ2-3; CDR3 protein: CASSSGLDTQYF
clone size: NA; V gene: TRBV11-2; J gene: TRBJ1-1; CDR3 protein: CASSSAANTEAFF
clone size: few; V gene: TRBV7-9; J gene: TRBJ1-1; CDR3 protein: CASSSRQGGKTEAFF
clone size: NA; V gene: TRBV6-1; J gene: TRBJ1-2; CDR3 protein: CASSESPGLNYGYTF
clone size: NA; V gene: TRBV5-4; J gene: TRBJ2-1; CDR3 protein: CASSPPGQGAIRGGQFF
clone size: NA; V gene: TRBV5-1; J gene: TRBJ2-7; CDR3 protein: CASSLSGGEQYF
clone size: NA; V gene: TRBV30; J gene: TRBJ1-2; CDR3 protein: CAWSVPGTAGDYGYTF